Shown below are 5 T cell receptor beta chains from a single sample sequenced in a study of shared T cell receptors in the human thymus. TCRdb's copy holds only in-frame clones and misses some; the assay was immunoSEQ multiplex PCR. The sample shows about 660,000 clones, over 75% of them seen only once. This sample was shared with a second study, whose subject was human thymus T cells.

Sequencing was carried out using thymocytes. The source is a boy in the first two years of life with a congenital heart defect.

The chain links TRBV7-9 to TRBJ1-1, with D possibly TRBD1 on 5 matching bases. CDR1 is SEHNR and CDR2 is FQNEAQ in the germline V gene (reference sequence). V lost 3 bases and J 2 bases, leaving 10 bases between the germline ends. CDR3 size: 14 residues. The CDR3 DNA reads as TGTGCCAGCAGCTTTGACAGCATTAACACTGAAGCTTTCTTT. Amino acid sequence: CASSFDSINTEAFF.

This sequence joins TRBV28 and TRBJ2-7; a possible D gene is TRBD2 (6 bases). V lost 6 bases, J lost 0 bases, and 15 bases lay in between. In germline, CDR1 is MDHEN, CDR2 SYDVKM. The CDR3 contains 15 residues. The CDR3 DNA is TGTGCCAGCAGCAACACCCTAGCGCACTCCTACGAGCAGTACTTC. Translation gives CASSNTLAHSYEQYF. The entire variable domain, with the rest obtained from reference TRBV28 and TRBJ2-7, is as follows: DVKVTQSSRYLVKRTGEKVFLECVQDMDHENMFWYRQDPGLGLRLIYFSYDVKMKEKGDIPEGYSVSREKKERFSLILESASTNQTSMYLCASSNTLAHSYEQYFGPGTRLTVT.

CDR3 sequence: CASSFARDSATNEKLFF. The CDR3 DNA reads TGTGCCAGCAGCTTCGCCCGGGACAGCGCAACTAATGAAAAACTGTTTTTT. The V call is TRBV7-9, the J call TRBJ1-4; 7 bases line up with TRBD1. Losses at the gene ends were 3 bases for V and 0 bases for J; bases not matched to a gene: 7. CDR1 is SEHNR and CDR2 is FQNEAQ in the germline V gene (reference sequence). CDR3 length equals 17 residues. Combining the CDR3 with reference TRBV7-9 and TRBJ1-4 gives the whole variable domain DTGVSQNPRHKITKRGQNVTFRCDPISEHNRLYWYRQTLGQGPEFLTYFQNEAQLEKSRLLSDRFSAERPKGSFSTLEIQRTEQGDSAMYLCASSFARDSATNEKLFFGSGTQLSVL.

The chain combines TRBV20-1 with TRBJ2-5; the D is unclear. The length of the CDR3 is 11 residues. Deletions cut 8 bases from V and 5 bases from J, with 12 bases between. CDR1 and CDR2 (germline): DFQATT, SNEGSKA (reference sequence). The CDR3 DNA sequence: TGCAGTACGACTGGCAAGGAGACCCAGTACTTC. This translates into CSTTGKETQYF.

The chain combines TRBV6-1 with TRBJ2-7; TRBD1 might be the D (6 bases). Germline V CDR1 and CDR2: MNHNS, SASEGT. The CDR3 is 14 residues long. Trimming cost V 1 base and J 9 bases, with 16 bases left between them. In nucleotides, the CDR3 is TGTGCCAGCAGTGAAGACAGGGCCGCGTCGGGGCAGTACTTC. This encodes CASSEDRAASGQYF.